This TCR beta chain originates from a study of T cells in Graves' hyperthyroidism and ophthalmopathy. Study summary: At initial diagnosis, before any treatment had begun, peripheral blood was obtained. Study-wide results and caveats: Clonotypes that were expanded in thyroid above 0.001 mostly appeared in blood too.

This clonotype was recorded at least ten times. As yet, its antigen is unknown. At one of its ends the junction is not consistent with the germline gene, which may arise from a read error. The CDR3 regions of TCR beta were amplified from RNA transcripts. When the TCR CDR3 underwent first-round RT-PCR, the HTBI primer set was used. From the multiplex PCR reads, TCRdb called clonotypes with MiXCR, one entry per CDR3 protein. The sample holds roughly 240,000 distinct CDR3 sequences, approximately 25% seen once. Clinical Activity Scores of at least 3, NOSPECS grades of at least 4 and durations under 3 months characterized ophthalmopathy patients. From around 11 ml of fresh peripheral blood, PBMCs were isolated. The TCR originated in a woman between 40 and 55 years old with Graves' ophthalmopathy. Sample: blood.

CDR3 coding DNA: TGTGCCAGCAGTTTAGAGGGGGGCAATCAGCCCCAGCATTTT. It is translated as CASSLEGGNQPQHF. The chain recombines TRBV5-1 with TRBJ1-5, with D maybe TRBD1 (6 bases). Germline CDR1 is SGHRS and CDR2 is YFSETQ. This CDR3 comprises 14 residues.